These 23 T cell receptor beta chains share one sample of origin, sequenced in a study of blood T cells in healthy people across ages. Through a sample-barcoded 5' primer and a J-beta primer mix, a second PCR was run for roughly 6 to 11 cycles. TCRdb fed the 5' RACE reads into MiXCR, producing one record per CDR3 protein. The profile shows roughly 1.7 million distinct CDR3 sequences, about 31% of them singletons. Sequencing used blood. Receptors originate from a woman under 40 in good health.

The rearrangement joins TRBV12-3 or TRBV12-4 to TRBJ2-3; D remains unclear. The V end was cut by 3 bases, the J end by 2 bases, with 9 bases between. This CDR3 spans 14 amino acids. CDR3 bases: TGTGCCAGCAGTTTGATGCAGATCACAGATACGCAGTATTTT. This encodes CASSLMQITDTQYF.

The table lists this clonotype with a few counts. The chain employs TRBV27 and TRBJ1-4; D perhaps matches TRBD1 (6 bases). Germline lookup yields CDR1 MNHEY and CDR2 SMNVEV (reference sequence). V dropped 7 bases and J dropped 1 base, with 7 bases sitting between them. The CDR3 runs 13 residues. The CDR3, as DNA: TGTGCCAGCAAGACAGGAACTAATGAAAAACTGTTTTTT. This translates into CASKTGTNEKLFF.

The CDR3 coding sequence is TGTGCCAGCAGTGTGGACGGCTCTTTCTATGGCTACACCTTC. It is translated as CASSVDGSFYGYTF. This chain links TRBV6-1 with TRBJ1-2; no clear D. Germline-derived CDR1 and CDR2 are MNHNS and SASEGT. This CDR3 is built from 14 residues. V dropped 4 bases and J dropped 4 bases, with 13 bases sitting between them.

This clonotype was seen only a few times. The rearrangement joins TRBV7-2 to TRBJ2-3; D is perhaps TRBD2 (6 bases). The germline V and J ends were trimmed by 5 bases and 8 bases, with 23 bases remaining between them. CDR1 and CDR2 from the germline V gene are SGHTA and FQGNSA. This CDR3 region has 16 residues. The chain's CDR3 is CASSPPESSVSGTQYF. The CDR3 DNA sequence: TGTGCCAGCAGCCCGCCCGAATCTAGCGTTAGCGGTACGCAGTATTTT. The full variable domain, its missing parts supplied by reference TRBV7-2 and TRBJ2-3, is GAGVSQSPSNKVTEKGKDVELRCDPISGHTALYWYRQSLGQGLEFLIYFQGNSAPDKSGLPSDRFSAERTGGSVSTLTIQRTQQEDSAVYLCASSPPESSVSGTQYFGPGTRLTVL.

The chain is built from TRBV12-3 or TRBV12-4 and TRBJ1-2; D not resolved. This CDR3 is built from 15 residues. V lost 8 bases, J lost 1 base, and 17 bases lay in between. CDR3 amino acids: CASGSYPGGNYGYTF. In DNA, the CDR3 is TGTGCCAGCGGTTCCTACCCGGGTGGTAACTATGGCTACACCTTC.

The chain employs TRBV29-1 and TRBJ2-1, with D unclear. Trimming cost V 2 bases and J 8 bases, with 22 bases left between them. The CDR3 is made up of 16 amino acids. Per the germline V gene, CDR1 is SQVTM and CDR2 is ANQGSEA. The CDR3 nucleotides read TGCAGCGTTGAATCAACGCGCCCTCGAGCCCCTGATGAGCAGTTCTTC. Protein: CSVESTRPRAPDEQFF.

This clonotype was picked up a small number of times. The rearrangement uses TRBV7-3 and TRBJ2-1; TRBD1 aligns across 7 bases. With 1 base clipped from V and 9 bases from J, the junction kept 6 bases outside the gene matches. The CDR3 is made up of 14 amino acids. Germline V gene lookup returns CDR1 SGHTA and CDR2 FQGTGA. CDR3 region: CASSLSRGSREQFF. CDR3 in DNA: TGTGCCAGCAGCTTAAGCAGGGGGTCTCGTGAGCAGTTCTTC.

The rearrangement uses TRBV6-5 and TRBJ2-2; TRBD1 might be the D (6 bases). The CDR3 totals 12 residues. The V end lost 8 bases, the J end lost 6 bases, and 10 bases lay between the germline ends. CDR1 MNHEY and CDR2 SVGAGI come from the germline V gene. The CDR3 DNA is TGTGCCAGCCCTCCAGGGGCCGGGGAGCTGTTTTTT. Translated: CASPPGAGELFF.

This clonotype has only a few counts. The chain uses TRBV7-2 and TRBJ1-1; D gene unclear. The CDR3 is made up of 14 amino acids. Germline CDR1 SGHTA, CDR2 FQGNSA. V was trimmed by 4 bases and J by 3 bases, leaving 12 bases between them. The CDR3 reads CASSSHEAYTEAFF. The CDR3 nucleotides read TGTGCCAGCAGCTCCCATGAGGCGTACACTGAAGCTTTCTTT.

This clonotype has a handful of counts. The chain couples TRBV18 to TRBJ2-1, with D perhaps being TRBD1 or TRBD2 (5 bases each). The CDR3 is 14 residues long. Trimming pared 3 bases from V and 6 bases from J, leaving 12 bases between. CDR1 is KGHSH and CDR2 is LQKENI in the germline V gene. The CDR3 protein is CASSPSPGANEQFF. In DNA form, the CDR3 reads TGTGCCAGCTCACCGAGTCCCGGGGCCAATGAGCAGTTCTTC.

This chain connects TRBV27 to TRBJ1-2; TRBD1 matches 8 bases. CDR3 length: 14 amino acids. Per the germline V gene, CDR1 is MNHEY and CDR2 is SMNVEV (reference sequence). V lost 2 bases to trimming and J lost 5 bases; unmatched junction nucleotides: 4. The CDR3 here is CASSLNRGWYGYTF. The CDR3 DNA sequence: TGTGCCAGCAGTTTAAACAGGGGGTGGTATGGCTACACCTTC.

Only a few counts were recorded for this clonotype. The rearrangement joins TRBV6-2 or TRBV6-3 to TRBJ2-7; no reliable D call. Per the germline V gene, CDR1 is MNHEY and CDR2 is SVGEGT. V lost 5 bases, J lost 2 bases, and 13 bases lay in between. The CDR3 runs to 14 residues. CDR3 amino acids: CASSHFRETYEQYF. CDR3 in DNA: TGTGCCAGCAGTCACTTCCGCGAAACCTACGAGCAGTACTTC.

The rearrangement links TRBV5-1 to TRBJ1-1; 8 positions agree with TRBD1. The CDR3 contains 14 residues. The germline V gene has CDR1 SGHRS and CDR2 YFSETQ. Losses at the gene ends were 7 bases for V and 5 bases for J; bases not matched to a gene: 10. The CDR3 here is CASGPGGGRTEAFF. The CDR3 bases are TGCGCCAGCGGCCCAGGGGGCGGACGGACTGAAGCTTTCTTT.

The chain links TRBV5-1 to TRBJ2-5; the match to TRBD1 covers 8 bases. Matching the DNA end better, TRBJ2-7 makes the J call doubtful. The germline CDR1 and CDR2 sequences are SGHRS and YFSETQ. The CDR3 is 17 amino acids. CDR3 in DNA: TGCGCCAGCAGCGTAGGGGCAACACAGGGGGTGAGCCCCGAGCAGTACTTC. This codes for CASSVGATQGVSPEQYF.

The J gene is TRBJ2-3, the V gene TRBV24-1, with a tentative D call TRBD2 (5 bases). In germline, CDR1 is KGHDR, CDR2 SFDVKD. The CDR3 contains 13 residues. V was pared by 6 bases and J by 1 base, with 7 bases between. The CDR3 region is CATSSGGTDTQYF. CDR3 DNA: TGTGCCACCAGTAGCGGTGGCACAGATACGCAGTATTTT.

This clonotype has more than one count but fewer than ten. The chain employs TRBV6-1 and TRBJ2-7; 9 bases are a match to TRBD1. The CDR3 is made up of 18 amino acids. Germline V gene sequence: CDR1 MNHNS, CDR2 SASEGT. The ends lost 2 bases at V and 6 bases at J; junction bases unmatched: 17. The CDR3 nucleotides are TGTGCCAGCAGTGAATTCCACGACGGACAGGGGTCCTCCGCCGAGCAGTACTTC. Its protein product is CASSEFHDGQGSSAEQYF.

Worth noting for this clonotype: A much larger clonotype is one base distant, so this may be a read error. This chain joins TRBV6-5 and TRBJ2-1; D is unresolved. Germline CDR1 and CDR2: MNHEY and SVGAGI. This CDR3 spans 14 amino acids. CDR3 sequence: CASSHSLGYNEQFF. The CDR3, as DNA: TGTGCCAGCAGTCACTCGCTCGGTTACAATGAGCAGTTCTTC.

The chain couples TRBV20-1 to TRBJ2-7; no firm D call. V was trimmed by 3 bases and J by 3 bases, leaving 9 bases between them. Looked up from germline, CDR1 is DFQATT and CDR2 is SNEGSKA (reference sequence). The CDR3 is 12 residues long. The DNA for the CDR3 is TGCAGTGCTAGTCCAGCGAACTACGAGCAGTACTTC. Protein sequence: CSASPANYEQYF.

Only a few counts were recorded for this clonotype. The V and J genes are TRBV20-1 and TRBJ1-2, with D uncertain. From germline, CDR1 is DFQATT and CDR2 SNEGSKA (reference sequence). The V end lost 2 bases, the J end lost 1 base, and 5 bases lay between the germline ends. The CDR3 consists of 12 residues. The CDR3 sequence: CSARKVNYGYTF. The CDR3 nucleotides read TGCAGTGCTAGAAAAGTTAACTATGGCTACACCTTC.

In its sample, this clonotype was seen a few times. This chain joins TRBV28 and TRBJ2-7; D is possibly TRBD2 (6 bases). CDR3 length: 15 amino acids. With 3 bases removed from V and 0 bases from J, the gap between germline ends came to 12 bases. The germline CDR1 and CDR2 sequences are MDHEN and SYDVKM. CDR3 residues: CASSFGDSNSYEQYF. The CDR3 coding sequence is TGTGCCAGCAGTTTCGGGGACTCCAACTCCTACGAGCAGTACTTC.

The sample holds a few counts of this clonotype. V and J are TRBV2 and TRBJ1-1, with D possibly being TRBD1 (6 bases). The V and J ends lost 4 bases and 3 bases respectively, with 15 bases between them. This CDR3 contains 15 residues. The germline V gene encodes CDR1 SNHLY and CDR2 FYNNEI. DNA for the CDR3: TGTGCCAGCAGTGTTAGGGGGGATTCTCACACTGAAGCTTTCTTT. Its translation: CASSVRGDSHTEAFF.

V gene TRBV4-2 combines with J gene TRBJ1-4; TRBD1 aligns across 7 bases. Germline assignment: CDR1 LGHNA and CDR2 YNFKEQ. Trimming at V came to 1 base and at J to 4 bases, leaving 6 bases not matched to a gene. The CDR3 sequence is 16 residues long. The CDR3 loop is CASSQAEGAFNEKLFF. CDR3 nucleotide sequence: TGTGCCAGCAGCCAAGCTGAGGGGGCGTTTAATGAAAAACTGTTTTTT.

This clonotype was counted a few times. The chain uses TRBV9 and TRBJ2-7; the D gene is possibly TRBD1 (6 bases). V was shortened by 0 bases and J by 5 bases, with 15 bases between the two germline ends. Germline values: CDR1 SGDLS, CDR2 YYNGEE. The CDR3 loop spans 15 amino acids. CDR3: CASSVGGQGHHEQYF. DNA for the CDR3: TGTGCCAGCAGCGTAGGTGGTCAGGGGCACCACGAGCAGTACTTC.